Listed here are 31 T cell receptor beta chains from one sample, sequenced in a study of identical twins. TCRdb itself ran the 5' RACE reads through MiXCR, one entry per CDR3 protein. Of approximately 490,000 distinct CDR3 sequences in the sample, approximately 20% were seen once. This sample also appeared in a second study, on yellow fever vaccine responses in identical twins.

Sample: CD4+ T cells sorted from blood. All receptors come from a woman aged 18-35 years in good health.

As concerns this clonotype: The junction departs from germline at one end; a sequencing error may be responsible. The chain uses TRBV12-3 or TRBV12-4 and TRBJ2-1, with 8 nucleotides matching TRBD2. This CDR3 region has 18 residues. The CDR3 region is CASCFSLAGGRSYNEQFF. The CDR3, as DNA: TGTGCCAGCTGTTTTAGTCTAGCGGGCGGTAGGTCCTACAATGAGCAGTTCTTC.

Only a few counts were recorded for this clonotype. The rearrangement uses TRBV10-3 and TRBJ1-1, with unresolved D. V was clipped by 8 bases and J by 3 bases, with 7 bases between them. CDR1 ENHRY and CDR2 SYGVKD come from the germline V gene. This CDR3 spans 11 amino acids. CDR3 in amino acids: CAIGSDTEAFF. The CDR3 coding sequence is TGTGCCATCGGTTCTGACACTGAAGCTTTCTTT.

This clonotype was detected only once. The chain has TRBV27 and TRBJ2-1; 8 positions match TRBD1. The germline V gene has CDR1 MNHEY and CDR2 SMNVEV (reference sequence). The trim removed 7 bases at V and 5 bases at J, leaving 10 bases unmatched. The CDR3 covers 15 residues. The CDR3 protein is CASIRTGQAHNEQFF. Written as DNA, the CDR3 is TGTGCCAGCATTCGGACAGGGCAGGCCCACAATGAGCAGTTCTTC.

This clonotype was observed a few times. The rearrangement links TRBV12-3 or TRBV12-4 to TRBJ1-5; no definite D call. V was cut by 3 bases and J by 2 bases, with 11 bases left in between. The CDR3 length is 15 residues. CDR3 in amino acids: CASSLTRVGNQPQHF. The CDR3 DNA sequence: TGTGCCAGCAGTTTGACTAGGGTGGGCAATCAGCCCCAGCATTTT.

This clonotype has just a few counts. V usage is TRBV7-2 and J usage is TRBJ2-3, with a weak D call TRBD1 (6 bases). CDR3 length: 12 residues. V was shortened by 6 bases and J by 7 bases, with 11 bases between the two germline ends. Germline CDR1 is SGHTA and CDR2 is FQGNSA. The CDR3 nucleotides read TGTGCCAGCAGACAACAGGGATATACGCAGTATTTT. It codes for CASRQQGYTQYF.

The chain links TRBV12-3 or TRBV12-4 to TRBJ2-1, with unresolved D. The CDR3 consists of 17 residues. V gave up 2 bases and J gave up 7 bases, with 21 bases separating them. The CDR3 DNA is TGTGCCAGCAGTTTACGAGGCAGGCTAGTGGTACAAAATGAGCAGTTCTTC. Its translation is CASSLRGRLVVQNEQFF.

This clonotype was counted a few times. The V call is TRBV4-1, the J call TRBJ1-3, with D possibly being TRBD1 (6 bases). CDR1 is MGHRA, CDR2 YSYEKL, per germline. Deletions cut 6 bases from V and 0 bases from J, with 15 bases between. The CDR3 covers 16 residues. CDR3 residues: CASRESDSHSGNTIYF. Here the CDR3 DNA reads TGCGCCAGCAGGGAGTCGGACAGCCACTCTGGAAACACCATATATTTT.

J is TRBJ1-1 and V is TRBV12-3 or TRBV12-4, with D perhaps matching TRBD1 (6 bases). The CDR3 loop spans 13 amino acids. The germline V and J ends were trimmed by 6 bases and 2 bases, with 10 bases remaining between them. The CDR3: CASRGRGNTEAFF. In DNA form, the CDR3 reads TGTGCCAGCAGGGGCAGGGGAAACACTGAAGCTTTCTTT.

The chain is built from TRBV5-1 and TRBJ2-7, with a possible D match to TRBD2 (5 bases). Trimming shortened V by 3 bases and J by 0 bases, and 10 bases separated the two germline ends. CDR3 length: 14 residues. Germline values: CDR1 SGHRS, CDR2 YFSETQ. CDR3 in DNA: TGCGCCAGCAGCTCCACCGCGGGCTCCTACGAGCAGTACGTC. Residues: CASSSTAGSYEQYV.

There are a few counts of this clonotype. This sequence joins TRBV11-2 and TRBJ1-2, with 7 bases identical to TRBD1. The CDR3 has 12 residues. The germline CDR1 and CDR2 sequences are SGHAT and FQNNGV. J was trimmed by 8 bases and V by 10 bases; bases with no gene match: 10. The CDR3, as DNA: TGTGCCACCGCAGGGGGGGCGGAGGGCTACACCTTC. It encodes CATAGGAEGYTF.

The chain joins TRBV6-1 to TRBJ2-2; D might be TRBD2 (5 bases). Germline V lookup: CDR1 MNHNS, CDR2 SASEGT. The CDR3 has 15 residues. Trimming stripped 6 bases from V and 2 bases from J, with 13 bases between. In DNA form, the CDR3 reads TGTGCCAGCAGGTCGCGAGGGCCTAACACCGGGGAGCTGTTTTTT. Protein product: CASRSRGPNTGELFF.

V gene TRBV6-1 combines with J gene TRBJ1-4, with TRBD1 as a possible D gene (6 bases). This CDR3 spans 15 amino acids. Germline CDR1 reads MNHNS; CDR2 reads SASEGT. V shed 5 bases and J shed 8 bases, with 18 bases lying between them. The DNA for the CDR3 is TGTGCCAGCAGTCCTGTGCGGGGGCCTGGGGAAAAACTGTTTTTT. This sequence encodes CASSPVRGPGEKLFF.

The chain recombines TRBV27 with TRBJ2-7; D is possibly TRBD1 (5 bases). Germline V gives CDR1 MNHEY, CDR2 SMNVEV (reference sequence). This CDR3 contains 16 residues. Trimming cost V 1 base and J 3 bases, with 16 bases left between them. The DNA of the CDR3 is TGTGCCAGCAGTTTATGGGCTGGGGCGACAGTCTACGAGCAGTACTTC. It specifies CASSLWAGATVYEQYF.

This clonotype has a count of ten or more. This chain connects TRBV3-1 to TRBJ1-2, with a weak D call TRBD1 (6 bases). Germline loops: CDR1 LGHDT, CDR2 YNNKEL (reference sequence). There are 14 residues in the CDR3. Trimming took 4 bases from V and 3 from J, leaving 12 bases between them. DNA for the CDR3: TGTGCCAGCAGCCTACAGGGCCTCGACTATGGCTACACCTTC. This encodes CASSLQGLDYGYTF.

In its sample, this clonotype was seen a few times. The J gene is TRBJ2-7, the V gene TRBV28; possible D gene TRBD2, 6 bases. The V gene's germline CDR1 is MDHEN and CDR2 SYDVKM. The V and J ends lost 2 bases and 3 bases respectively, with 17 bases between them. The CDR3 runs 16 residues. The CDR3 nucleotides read TGTGCCAGCAGTTTAGCCCAATTTGCGGGACTCTACGAGCAGTACTTC. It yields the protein CASSLAQFAGLYEQYF.

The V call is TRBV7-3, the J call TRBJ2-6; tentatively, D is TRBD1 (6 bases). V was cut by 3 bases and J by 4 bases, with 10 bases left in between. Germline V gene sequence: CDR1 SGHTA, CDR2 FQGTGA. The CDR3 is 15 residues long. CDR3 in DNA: TGTGCCAGCAGCTTGGGGGCGGCCGGGGCCAACGTCCTGACTTTC. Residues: CASSLGAAGANVLTF.

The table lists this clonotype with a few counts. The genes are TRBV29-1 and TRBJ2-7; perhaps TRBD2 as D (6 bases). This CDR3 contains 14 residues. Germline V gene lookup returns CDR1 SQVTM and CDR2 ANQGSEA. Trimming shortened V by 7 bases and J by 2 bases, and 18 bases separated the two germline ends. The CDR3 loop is CSARGSGKTYEQYF. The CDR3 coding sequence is TGCAGCGCTAGGGGTAGCGGTAAAACCTACGAGCAGTACTTC.

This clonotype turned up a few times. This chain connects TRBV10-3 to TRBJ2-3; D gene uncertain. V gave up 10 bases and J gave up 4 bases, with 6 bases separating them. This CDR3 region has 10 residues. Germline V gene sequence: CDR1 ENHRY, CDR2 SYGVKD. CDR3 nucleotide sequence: TGTGCCACCCAATCAGATACGCAGTATTTT. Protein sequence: CATQSDTQYF.

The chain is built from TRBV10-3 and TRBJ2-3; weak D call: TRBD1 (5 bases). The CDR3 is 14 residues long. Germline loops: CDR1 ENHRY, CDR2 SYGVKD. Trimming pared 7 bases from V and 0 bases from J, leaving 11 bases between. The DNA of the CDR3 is TGTGCCATCACTGGCAGGGAAAGCACAGATACGCAGTATTTT. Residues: CAITGRESTDTQYF.

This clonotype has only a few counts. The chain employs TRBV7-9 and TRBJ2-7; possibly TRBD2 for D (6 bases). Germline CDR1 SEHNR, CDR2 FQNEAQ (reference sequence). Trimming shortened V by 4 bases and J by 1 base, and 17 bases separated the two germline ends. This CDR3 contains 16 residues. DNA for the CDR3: TGTGCCAGCAGCTATTACGGCGGGGCAGCGTCCTACGAGCAGTACGTC. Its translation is CASSYYGGAASYEQYV.

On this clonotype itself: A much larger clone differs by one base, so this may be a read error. The chain's CDR3 is CSVDRGNTEASF. The DNA for the CDR3 is TGCAGCGTTGATCGGGGGAACACTGAAGCTTCCTTT. This sequence joins TRBV29-1 and TRBJ1-1, with D maybe TRBD1 (5 bases). Germline V gene sequence: CDR1 SQVTM, CDR2 ANQGSEA. The CDR3 spans 12 residues.

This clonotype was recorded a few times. For the CDR3, the DNA is TGTGCCAGCAGTCGTCGGACAGGGTCGACGAAGTCCTACGAGCAGTACGTC. It yields the protein CASSRRTGSTKSYEQYV. The chain uses TRBV6-2 or TRBV6-3 and TRBJ2-7; TRBD1 aligns across 8 bases. Germline-derived CDR1 and CDR2 are MNHEY and SVGEGT. Unmatched junction bases numbered 13, after V lost 5 bases and J lost 1 base. The CDR3 length is 17 residues.

The CDR3 nucleotides read TGTGCCAGCAGTTTCGGGGACAGCTACGAGCAGTACGTC. It is translated as CASSFGDSYEQYV. The genes are TRBV12-3 or TRBV12-4 and TRBJ2-7; 7 bases map to TRBD1. This CDR3 has 13 amino acids. Trimming removed 3 bases from V and 3 bases from J; junction bases left unmatched: 2.

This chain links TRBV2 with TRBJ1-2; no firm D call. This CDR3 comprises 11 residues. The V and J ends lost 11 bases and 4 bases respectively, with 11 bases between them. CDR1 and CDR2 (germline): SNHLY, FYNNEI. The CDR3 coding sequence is TGTGCCGATGAGGAGACCTATGGCTACACCTTC. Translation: CADEETYGYTF.

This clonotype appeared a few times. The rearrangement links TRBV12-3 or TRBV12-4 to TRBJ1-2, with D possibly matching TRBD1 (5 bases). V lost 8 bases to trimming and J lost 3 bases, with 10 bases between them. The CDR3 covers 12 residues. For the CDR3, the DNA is TGTGCCAGCGCTTGGGGGGACTATGGCTACACCTTC. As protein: CASAWGDYGYTF.

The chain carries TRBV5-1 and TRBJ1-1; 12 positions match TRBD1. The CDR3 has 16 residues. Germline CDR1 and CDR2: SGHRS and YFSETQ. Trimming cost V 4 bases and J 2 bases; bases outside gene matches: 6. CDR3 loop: CASSPGTGGANTEAFF. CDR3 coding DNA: TGCGCCAGCAGCCCCGGGACAGGGGGCGCCAACACTGAAGCTTTCTTT.

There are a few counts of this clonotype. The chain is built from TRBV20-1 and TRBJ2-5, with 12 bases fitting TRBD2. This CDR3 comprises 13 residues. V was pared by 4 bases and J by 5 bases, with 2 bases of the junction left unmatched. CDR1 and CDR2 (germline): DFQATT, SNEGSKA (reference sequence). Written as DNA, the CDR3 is TGCAGTGCTACCCTAGCGGGAGGGGAGACCCAGTACTTC. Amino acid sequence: CSATLAGGETQYF.

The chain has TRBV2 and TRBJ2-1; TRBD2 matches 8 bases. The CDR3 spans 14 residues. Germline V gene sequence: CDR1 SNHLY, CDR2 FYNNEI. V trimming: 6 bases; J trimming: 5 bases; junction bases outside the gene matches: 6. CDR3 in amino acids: CASRRRGVNNEQFF. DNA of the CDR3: TGTGCCAGCAGGAGGCGGGGGGTGAACAATGAGCAGTTCTTC.

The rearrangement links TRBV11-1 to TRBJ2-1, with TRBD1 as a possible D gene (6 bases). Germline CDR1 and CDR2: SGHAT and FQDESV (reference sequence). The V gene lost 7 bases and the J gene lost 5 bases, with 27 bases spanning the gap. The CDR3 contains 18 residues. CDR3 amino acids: CASKATGTLITRNNEQFF. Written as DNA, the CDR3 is TGTGCCAGCAAAGCGACCGGGACACTGATAACCCGTAACAATGAGCAGTTCTTC.

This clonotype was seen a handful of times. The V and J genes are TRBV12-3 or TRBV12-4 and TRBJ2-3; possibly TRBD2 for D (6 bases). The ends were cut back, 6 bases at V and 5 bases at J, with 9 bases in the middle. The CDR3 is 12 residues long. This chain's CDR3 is CASRTRLDTQYF. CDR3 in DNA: TGTGCCAGCAGGACTAGGTTAGATACGCAGTATTTT.

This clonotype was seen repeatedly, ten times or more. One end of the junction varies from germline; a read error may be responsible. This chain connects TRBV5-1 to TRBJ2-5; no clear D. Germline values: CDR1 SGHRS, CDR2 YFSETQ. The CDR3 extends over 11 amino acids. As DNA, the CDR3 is TGTGCCAGCAGCTTTTCGGAGACCCAGTACTTC. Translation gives CASSFSETQYF.